This T cell receptor (beta chain) was profiled in a study of cytomegalovirus exposure and HLA in healthy donors. Study as a whole: From HLA-typed donors, an early data release held 70 million to 100 million unique TCRs.

About this clone itself: This specimen includes other DNA sequences encoding the same CDR3.

It was with 60 Vbeta and 13 Jbeta primers that the PCR ran. Produced via immunoSEQ multiplex PCR; TCRdb's table is partial and in-frame only. The data contain about 190,000 clones, over 60% of them singletons. J was trimmed by 4 bases and V by 3 bases; bases with no gene match: 6. The CDR3 covers 14 residues. Germline loops: CDR1 MNHEY, CDR2 SMNVEV (reference sequence). The sequenced sample was PBMCs. V gene TRBV27 combines with J gene TRBJ2-7; 7 nucleotides line up with TRBD2. The TCR sequence derives from a man aged 30-40 years in good health and CMV-seropositive. DNA of the CDR3: TGTGCCAGCAGTTTGGGGGGAGGGCCTTACGAGCAGTACTTC. Encoded protein: CASSLGGGPYEQYF.